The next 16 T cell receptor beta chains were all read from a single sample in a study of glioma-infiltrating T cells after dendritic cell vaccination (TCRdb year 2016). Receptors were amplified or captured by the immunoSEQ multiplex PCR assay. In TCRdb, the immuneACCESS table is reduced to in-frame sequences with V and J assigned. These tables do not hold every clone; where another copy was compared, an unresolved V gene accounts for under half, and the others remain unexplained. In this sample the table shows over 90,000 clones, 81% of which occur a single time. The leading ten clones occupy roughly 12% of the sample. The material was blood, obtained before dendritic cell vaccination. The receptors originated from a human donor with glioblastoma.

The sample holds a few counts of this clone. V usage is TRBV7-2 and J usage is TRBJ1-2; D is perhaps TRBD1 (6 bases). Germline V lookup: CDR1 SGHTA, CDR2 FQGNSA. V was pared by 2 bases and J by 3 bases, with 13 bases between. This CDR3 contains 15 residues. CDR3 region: CASSLSEPGDYGYTF. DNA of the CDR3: TGTGCCAGCAGCTTATCAGAGCCAGGGGACTATGGCTACACCTTC.

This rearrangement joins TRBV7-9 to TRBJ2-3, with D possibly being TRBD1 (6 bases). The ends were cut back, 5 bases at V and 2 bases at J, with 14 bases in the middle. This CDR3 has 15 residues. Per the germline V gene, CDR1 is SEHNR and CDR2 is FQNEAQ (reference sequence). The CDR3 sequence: CASSPGGQFTDTQYF. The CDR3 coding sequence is TGTGCCAGCAGCCCTGGGGGACAATTCACAGATACGCAGTATTTT. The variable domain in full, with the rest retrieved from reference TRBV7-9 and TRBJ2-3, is DTGVSQNPRHKITKRGQNVTFRCDPISEHNRLYWYRQTLGQGPEFLTYFQNEAQLEKSRLLSDRFSAERPKGSFSTLEIQRTEQGDSAMYLCASSPGGQFTDTQYFGPGTRLTVL.

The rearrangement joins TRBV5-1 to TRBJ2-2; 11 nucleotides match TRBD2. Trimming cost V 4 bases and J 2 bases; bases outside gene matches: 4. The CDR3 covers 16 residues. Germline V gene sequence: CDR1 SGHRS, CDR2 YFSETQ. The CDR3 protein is CASSTLAGGNTGELFF. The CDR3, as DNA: TGCGCCAGCAGCACCCTAGCGGGGGGAAACACCGGGGAGCTGTTTTTT.

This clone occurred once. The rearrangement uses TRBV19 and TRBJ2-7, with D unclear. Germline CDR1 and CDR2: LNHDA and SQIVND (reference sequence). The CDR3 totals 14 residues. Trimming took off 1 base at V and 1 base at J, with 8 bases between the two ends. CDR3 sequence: CASSIAVQSYEQYF. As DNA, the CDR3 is TGTGCCAGTAGTATAGCTGTGCAGTCCTACGAGCAGTACTTC. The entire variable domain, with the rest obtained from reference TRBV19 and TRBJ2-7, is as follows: DGGITQSPKYLFRKEGQNVTLSCEQNLNHDAMYWYRQDPGQGLRLIYYSQIVNDFQKGDIAEGYSVSREKKESFPLTVTSAQKNPTAFYLCASSIAVQSYEQYFGPGTRLTVT.

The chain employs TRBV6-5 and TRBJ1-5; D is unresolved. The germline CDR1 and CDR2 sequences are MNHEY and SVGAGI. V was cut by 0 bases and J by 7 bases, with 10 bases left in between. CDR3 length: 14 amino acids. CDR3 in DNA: TGTGCCAGCAGTTACTCGTGGGAGCCCCAGCCCCAGCATTTT. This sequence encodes CASSYSWEPQPQHF.

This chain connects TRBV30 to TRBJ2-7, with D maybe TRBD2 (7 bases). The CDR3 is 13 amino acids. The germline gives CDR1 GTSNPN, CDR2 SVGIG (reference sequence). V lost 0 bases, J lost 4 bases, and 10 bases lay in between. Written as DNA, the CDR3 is TGTGCCTGGAGTGTACGGGGGGCTTACGAGCAGTACTTC. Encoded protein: CAWSVRGAYEQYF.

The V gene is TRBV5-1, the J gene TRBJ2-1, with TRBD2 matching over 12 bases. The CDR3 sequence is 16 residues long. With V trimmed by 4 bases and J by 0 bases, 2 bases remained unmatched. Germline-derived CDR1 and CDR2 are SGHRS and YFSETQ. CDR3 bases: TGCGCCAGCAGCCCTAGCGGGGGGGCCTCCTACAATGAGCAGTTCTTC. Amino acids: CASSPSGGASYNEQFF. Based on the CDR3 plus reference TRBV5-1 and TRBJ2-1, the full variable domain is KAGVTQTPRYLIKTRGQQVTLSCSPISGHRSVSWYQQTPGQGLQFLFEYFSETQRNKGNFPGRFSGRQFSNSRSEMNVSTLELGDSALYLCASSPSGGASYNEQFFGPGTRLTVL.

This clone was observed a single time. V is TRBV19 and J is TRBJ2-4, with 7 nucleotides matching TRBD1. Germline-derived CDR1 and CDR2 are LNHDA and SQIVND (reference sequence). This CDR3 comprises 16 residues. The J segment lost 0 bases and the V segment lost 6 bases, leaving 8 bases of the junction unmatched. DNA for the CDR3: TGTGCCAGTAGAAAAGACAGGGACCTAGCCAAAAACATTCAGTACTTC. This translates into CASRKDRDLAKNIQYF.

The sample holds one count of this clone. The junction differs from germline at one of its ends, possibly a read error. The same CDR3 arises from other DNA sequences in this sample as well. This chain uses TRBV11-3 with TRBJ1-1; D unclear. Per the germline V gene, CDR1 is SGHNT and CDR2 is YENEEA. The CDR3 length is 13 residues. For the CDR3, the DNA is TGCGCCTCCTCTCGCGCGATGAACACTGAAGCTTTCTTT. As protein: CASSRAMNTEAFF.

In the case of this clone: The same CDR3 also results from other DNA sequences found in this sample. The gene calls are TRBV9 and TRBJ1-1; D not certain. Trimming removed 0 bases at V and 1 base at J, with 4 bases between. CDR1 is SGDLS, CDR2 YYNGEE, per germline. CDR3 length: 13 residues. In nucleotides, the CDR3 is TGTGCCAGCAGCGTAGCCGGGAACACTGAAGCTTTCTTT. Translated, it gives CASSVAGNTEAFF.

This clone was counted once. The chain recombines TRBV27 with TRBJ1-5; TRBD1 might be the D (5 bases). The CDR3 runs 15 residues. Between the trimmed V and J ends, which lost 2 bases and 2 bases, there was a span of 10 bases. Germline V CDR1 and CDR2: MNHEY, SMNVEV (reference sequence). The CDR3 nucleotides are TGTGCCAGCAGTTTAAGGGGCCCGGGCAATCAGCCCCAGCATTTT. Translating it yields CASSLRGPGNQPQHF.

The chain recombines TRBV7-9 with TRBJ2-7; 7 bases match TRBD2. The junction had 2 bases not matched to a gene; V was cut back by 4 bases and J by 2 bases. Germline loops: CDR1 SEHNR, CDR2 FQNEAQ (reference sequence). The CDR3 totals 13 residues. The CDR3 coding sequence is TGTGCCAGCAGCTCTAGCGGAGCCTACGAGCAGTACTTC. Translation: CASSSSGAYEQYF.

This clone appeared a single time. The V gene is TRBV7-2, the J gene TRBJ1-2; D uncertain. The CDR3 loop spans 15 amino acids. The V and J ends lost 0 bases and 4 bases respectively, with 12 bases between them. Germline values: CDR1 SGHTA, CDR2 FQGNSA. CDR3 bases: TGTGCCAGCAGCTTAGCGGAGGGATTCGGCTATGGCTACACCTTC. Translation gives CASSLAEGFGYGYTF.

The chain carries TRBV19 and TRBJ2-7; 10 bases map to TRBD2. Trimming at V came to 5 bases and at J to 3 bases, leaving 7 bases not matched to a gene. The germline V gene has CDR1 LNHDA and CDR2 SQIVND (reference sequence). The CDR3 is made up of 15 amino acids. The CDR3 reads CASSGSSGGYYEQYF. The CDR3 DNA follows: TGTGCCAGTAGTGGATCTAGCGGGGGCTACTACGAGCAGTACTTC.

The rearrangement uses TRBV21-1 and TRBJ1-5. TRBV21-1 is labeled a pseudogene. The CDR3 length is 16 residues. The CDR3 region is CASAEGRKYSNQPQHF. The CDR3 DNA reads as TGTGCCAGCGCCGAAGGGAGGAAATATAGCAATCAGCCCCAGCATTTT.

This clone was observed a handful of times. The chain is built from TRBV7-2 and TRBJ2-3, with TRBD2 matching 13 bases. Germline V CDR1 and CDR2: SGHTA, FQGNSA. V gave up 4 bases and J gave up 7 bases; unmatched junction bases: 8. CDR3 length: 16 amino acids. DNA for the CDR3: TGTGCCAGCAGCTCGCGGACTAGCGGGGGCCGATATACGCAGTATTTT. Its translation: CASSSRTSGGRYTQYF.